A single sample gave rise to the 21 T cell receptor beta chains below, sequenced in a study of vaccination effects on CD4 cells after COVID-19. Antigen-specific CD4+ T cells were expanded (with viral peptide pools) by the ViraFEST assay ahead of sequencing. Between days 9 and 10 of culture, CD4+ T cells were separated out. Participants completed two doses of the BNT162b2 or mRNA-1273 vaccine. Clones were sequenced by immunoSEQ multiplex PCR, and TCRdb holds only the in-frame ones, with some missing. This sample carries around 32,000 clones, over 60% of them seen once, and the ten largest clones take about 8.7%. Antigen specificity for these receptors is unknown. The sample in question was CD4+ T cells from PBMCs cultured with SARS-CoV-2 spike peptides, obtained after COVID-19 vaccination. The receptors were gathered from a human donor who received a COVID-19 vaccine.

The CDR3 sequence is CASRWADSYEQYF. The CDR3, as DNA: TGTGCCAGCAGGTGGGCCGACTCCTACGAGCAGTACTTC. The J gene is TRBJ2-7, the V gene TRBV3-1 (or the pseudogene TRBV3-2), with D unresolved. Trimming left V 6 bases short and J 0 bases short, with 9 bases between. Germline V lookup: CDR1 LGHDT, CDR2 YNNKEL (reference sequence). The CDR3 is 13 residues long.

V gene TRBV2 combines with J gene TRBJ1-1; D possibly corresponds to TRBD1 (5 bases). CDR3 length: 12 amino acids. The ends were cut back, 4 bases at V and 6 bases at J, with 9 bases in the middle. Germline CDR1 SNHLY, CDR2 FYNNEI. CDR3 bases: TGTGCCAGCAGTGGGGGGTTCGCTGAAGCTTTCTTT. This translates into CASSGGFAEAFF.

The chain uses TRBV9 and TRBJ1-2; no definite D call. V was pared by 0 bases and J by 1 base, with 4 bases between. Germline assignment: CDR1 SGDLS and CDR2 YYNGEE. The CDR3 consists of 13 residues. The CDR3 loop reads CASSVDDNYGYTF. CDR3 nucleotide sequence: TGTGCCAGCAGCGTAGATGATAACTATGGCTACACCTTC.

This clone was seen more than once but under ten times. The V call is TRBV4-1, the J call TRBJ2-5; possibly TRBD2 for D (5 bases). The CDR3 covers 15 residues. The germline V gene encodes CDR1 MGHRA and CDR2 YSYEKL. The V end was cut by 2 bases, the J end by 3 bases, with 13 bases between. This CDR3 reads CASSQTGLSKETQYF. For the CDR3, the DNA is TGCGCCAGCAGCCAAACCGGACTCAGCAAAGAGACCCAGTACTTC.

The genes are TRBV6-5 and TRBJ2-7; TRBD1 matches at 8 bases. This CDR3 region has 13 residues. Trimming removed 7 bases from V and 5 bases from J; junction bases left unmatched: 7. The germline V gene encodes CDR1 MNHEY and CDR2 SVGAGI. The CDR3 bases are TGTGCCAGCATCCGGACGACAGGGGACGAGCAGTACTTC. Translating gives CASIRTTGDEQYF.

This clone has a single count. The chain is built from TRBV5-6 and TRBJ1-5; tentative D call: TRBD1 (5 bases). Germline V lookup: CDR1 SGHDT, CDR2 YYEEEE. Trimming pared 4 bases from V and 0 bases from J, leaving 14 bases between. The CDR3 contains 16 residues. The CDR3 DNA sequence: TGTGCCAGCAGCCTTAGGACACATTATAGCAATCAGCCCCAGCATTTT. Protein: CASSLRTHYSNQPQHF.

This clone showed up just a few times. The chain carries TRBV2 and TRBJ1-5, with no clear D. The germline V gene has CDR1 SNHLY and CDR2 FYNNEI. V was trimmed by 4 bases and J by 3 bases, leaving 13 bases between them. The length of the CDR3 is 15 residues. CDR3 protein: CASSARRGDNQPQHF. CDR3 sequence (DNA): TGTGCCAGCAGTGCAAGACGGGGAGACAATCAGCCCCAGCATTTT.

The gene calls are TRBV23-1 and TRBJ2-2, with 8 bases matching TRBD2. TRBV23-1 is annotated as an ORF whose role is uncertain. After removal of 3 bases from V and 10 bases from J, the junction contained 16 bases not matched to a gene. The CDR3 covers 17 residues. DNA of the CDR3: TGCGCCAGCAGTCATTCAAAACCGGGACTAGGTAGTGTGGAGCTGTTTTTT. Encoded protein: CASSHSKPGLGSVELFF.

The chain has TRBV19 and TRBJ1-2; D ambiguous. The V end was cut by 6 bases, the J end by 4 bases, with 15 bases between. This CDR3 is 14 amino acids long. Germline V gives CDR1 LNHDA, CDR2 SQIVND (reference sequence). CDR3 region: CASRLDSATYGYTF. The CDR3 nucleotides read TGTGCCAGTAGGTTGGATTCAGCAACCTATGGCTACACCTTC.

The V and J genes are TRBV18 and TRBJ2-7; 7 nucleotides align to TRBD1. V lost 2 bases to trimming and J lost 5 bases; unmatched junction nucleotides: 6. The CDR3 length is 14 residues. Germline CDR1 reads KGHSH; CDR2 reads LQKENI. Here the CDR3 DNA reads TGTGCCAGCTCACCAATGCGGACAGGTAACGAGCAGTACTTC. It specifies CASSPMRTGNEQYF.

The CDR3 DNA sequence: TGCGCCAGCGGGCTAGCGGAGGGGGAGCAGTACTTC. This translates into CASGLAEGEQYF. The rearrangement links TRBV5-1 to TRBJ2-7; 7 bases map to TRBD2. Germline CDR1 SGHRS, CDR2 YFSETQ. Trimming cost V 7 bases and J 7 bases; bases outside gene matches: 8. The CDR3 totals 12 residues.

The chain carries TRBV27 and TRBJ2-3; no clear D gene. V lost 1 base and J lost 1, with 3 bases in between. The CDR3 has 13 residues. Germline V lookup: CDR1 MNHEY, CDR2 SMNVEV (reference sequence). The CDR3 region has the DNA TGTGCCAGCAGTTTATTGGGCACAGATACGCAGTATTTT. It is translated as CASSLLGTDTQYF.

This chain uses TRBV4-1 with TRBJ2-1, with D unresolved. The CDR3 consists of 16 residues. Germline CDR1 and CDR2: MGHRA and YSYEKL. Between the trimmed V and J ends, which lost 1 base and 8 bases, there was a span of 18 bases. CDR3 amino acids: CASSQVSFGVRDEQFF. In DNA form, the CDR3 reads TGCGCCAGCAGCCAAGTGTCGTTTGGGGTCCGCGATGAGCAGTTCTTC.

V gene TRBV5-6 combines with J gene TRBJ2-2, with TRBD2 matching over 10 bases. Germline V gives CDR1 SGHDT, CDR2 YYEEEE. The CDR3 is 16 residues long. J gave up 2 bases and V 3 bases, and 4 bases lay outside the gene matches. CDR3 loop: CASSSQRGGNTGELFF. CDR3 coding DNA: TGTGCCAGCAGCTCCCAGCGGGGGGGCAACACCGGGGAGCTGTTTTTT.

The V call is TRBV4-1, the J call TRBJ2-5; D gene ambiguous. The V end was cut by 5 bases, the J end by 2 bases, with 12 bases between. The CDR3 spans 14 residues. The germline V gene encodes CDR1 MGHRA and CDR2 YSYEKL. CDR3 in DNA: TGCGCCAGCAGCGACCGGACCAATCAAGAGACCCAGTACTTC. Translated: CASSDRTNQETQYF.

J is TRBJ1-2 and V is TRBV6-2 or TRBV6-3; D is ambiguous. Germline loops: CDR1 MNHEY, CDR2 SVGEGT. The CDR3 runs 11 residues. The germline V and J ends were trimmed by 4 bases and 8 bases, with 8 bases remaining between them. CDR3 protein: CASSLMAGYTF. The CDR3 DNA reads TGTGCCAGCAGTTTAATGGCCGGCTACACCTTC.

Only one count was recorded for this clone. This chain joins TRBV6-5 and TRBJ2-5; D remains unclear. V lost 2 bases and J lost 1, with 11 bases in between. CDR1 MNHEY and CDR2 SVGAGI come from the germline V gene. The CDR3 has 15 amino acids. The CDR3 DNA reads TGTGCCAGCAGTTACGGGCAGCTACCCCAAGAGACCCAGTACTTC. Its protein is CASSYGQLPQETQYF.

V usage is TRBV2 and J usage is TRBJ1-5; 7 nucleotides agree with TRBD1. J lost 4 bases, V lost 2 bases, and 8 bases had no gene match. The CDR3 has 16 amino acids. Germline CDR1 reads SNHLY; CDR2 reads FYNNEI. This CDR3 reads CASSERPATGNQPQHF. The CDR3 coding sequence is TGTGCCAGCAGTGAACGCCCGGCGACAGGGAATCAGCCCCAGCATTTT.

The chain recombines TRBV19 with TRBJ2-3; the match to TRBD2 covers 13 bases. J lost 6 bases, V lost 3 bases, and 3 bases had no gene match. From germline, CDR1 is LNHDA and CDR2 SQIVND (reference sequence). This CDR3 spans 15 amino acids. For the CDR3, the DNA is TGTGCCAGTAGTATTTGGACTAGCGGGAGTGATACGCAGTATTTT. This sequence encodes CASSIWTSGSDTQYF.

The chain couples TRBV2 to TRBJ2-7; 7 bases line up with TRBD1. Trimming removed 6 bases from V and 5 bases from J; junction bases left unmatched: 7. The CDR3 covers 13 residues. Germline CDR1 is SNHLY and CDR2 is FYNNEI. This chain's CDR3 is CASRQGSVHEQYF. CDR3 bases: TGTGCCAGCAGACAGGGGTCAGTTCACGAGCAGTACTTC.

In its sample, this clone was seen a few times. The J gene is TRBJ1-1, the V gene TRBV3-1 (or the pseudogene TRBV3-2); D unclear. The CDR3 is 12 residues long. Germline V gene lookup returns CDR1 LGHDT and CDR2 YNNKEL (reference sequence). Between the trimmed V and J ends, which lost 4 bases and 7 bases, there was a span of 10 bases. The CDR3 loop is CASSPSGVEAFF. The CDR3 DNA sequence: TGTGCCAGCAGCCCCTCCGGGGTTGAAGCTTTCTTT.